Following are 17 T cell receptor beta chains from one sample sequenced in a study of OX40 agonist ivuxolimab in advanced cancers. Generated by immunoSEQ multiplex PCR, the TCRdb table keeps only in-frame clones and is missing some. Among about 32,000 clones listed, more than 80% were seen once. This material consisted of CD4+ or CD8+ T cells sorted from blood, taken in a trial of the OX40 agonist ivuxolimab. The origin of the receptors is an adult with an advanced solid tumor such as melanoma, head and neck, liver or kidney cancer.

This chain connects TRBV19 to TRBJ2-1; maybe TRBD2 (5 bases). This CDR3 region has 14 residues. V lost 3 bases and J lost 3, with 9 bases in between. Germline V CDR1 and CDR2: LNHDA, SQIVND (reference sequence). CDR3 bases: TGTGCCAGTAGTATGAGGGCTTTCTACAATGAGCAGTTCTTC. It is translated as CASSMRAFYNEQFF. The variable domain in full, with the rest retrieved from reference TRBV19 and TRBJ2-1, is DGGITQSPKYLFRKEGQNVTLSCEQNLNHDAMYWYRQDPGQGLRLIYYSQIVNDFQKGDIAEGYSVSREKKESFPLTVTSAQKNPTAFYLCASSMRAFYNEQFFGPGTRLTVL.

The chain recombines TRBV19 with TRBJ1-3; D remains unclear. Trimming shortened V by 6 bases and J by 0 bases, and 18 bases separated the two germline ends. The CDR3 is made up of 17 amino acids. Looked up from germline, CDR1 is LNHDA and CDR2 is SQIVND (reference sequence). In nucleotides, the CDR3 is TGTGCCAGTAGCAACCCTAGTGGACCCGACTCTGGAAACACCATATATTTT. Translated: CASSNPSGPDSGNTIYF.

The chain links TRBV30 to TRBJ2-1; 7 bases fit TRBD1. V shed 2 bases, J shed 12 bases, and the junction held 7 bases outside the gene matches. The CDR3 is 12 amino acids. Germline assignment: CDR1 GTSNPN and CDR2 SVGIG (reference sequence). The CDR3 bases are TGTGCCTGGAGTCCCGAAGGGGGCGGGCAGTTCTTC. Translated: CAWSPEGGGQFF.

This clone was counted between two and nine times. The chain employs TRBV19 and TRBJ1-1, with 8 bases identical to TRBD1. Per the germline V gene, CDR1 is LNHDA and CDR2 is SQIVND (reference sequence). The CDR3 is made up of 13 amino acids. The V segment lost 4 bases and the J segment 10 bases; nucleotides outside the gene matches: 8. CDR3: CASSTLTGEGAFF. In DNA form, the CDR3 reads TGTGCCAGTAGTACCCTGACAGGGGAAGGAGCTTTCTTT.

V is TRBV30 and J is TRBJ1-5; D might be TRBD1 (5 bases). The CDR3 spans 15 residues. V dropped 4 bases and J dropped 0 bases, with 13 bases sitting between them. Germline V gives CDR1 GTSNPN, CDR2 SVGIG (reference sequence). DNA for the CDR3: TGTGCCTGGACTTCGGACAATTTTAGCAATCAGCCCCAGCATTTT. Protein product: CAWTSDNFSNQPQHF. Together with reference TRBV30 and TRBJ1-5, the CDR3 gives the full variable domain: SQTIHQWPATLVQPVGSPLSLECTVEGTSNPNLYWYRQAAGRGLQLLFYSVGIGQISSEVPQNLSASRPQDRQFILSSKKLLLSDSGFYLCAWTSDNFSNQPQHFGDGTRLSIL.

The count of this clone is one. J is TRBJ2-1 and V is TRBV30; D possibly corresponds to TRBD2 (6 bases). The germline V gene encodes CDR1 GTSNPN and CDR2 SVGIG (reference sequence). Trimming removed 4 bases from V and 1 base from J, with 11 bases in between. The CDR3 runs 14 residues. The CDR3: CAWNLGGSYNEQFF. CDR3 in DNA: TGTGCCTGGAATTTGGGGGGTTCCTACAATGAGCAGTTCTTC.

This chain uses TRBV6-5 with TRBJ1-5; TRBD1 matches 10 bases. The V gene end was trimmed by 0 bases and the J gene end by 7 bases; junction bases not matched to a gene: 3. Germline V gene sequence: CDR1 MNHEY, CDR2 SVGAGI. The CDR3 runs 15 residues. The CDR3 is CASSYSGTGVQPQHF. The CDR3 DNA is TGTGCCAGCAGTTACTCGGGGACAGGGGTACAGCCCCAGCATTTT.

The rearrangement joins TRBV7-9 to TRBJ1-2; TRBD1 matches 7 bases. In germline, CDR1 is SEHNR, CDR2 FQNEAQ (reference sequence). Trimming removed 3 bases from V and 4 bases from J; junction bases left unmatched: 2. This CDR3 is built from 13 residues. The CDR3 spells CASSFGQVYGYTF. The CDR3 DNA follows: TGTGCCAGCAGCTTCGGACAGGTCTATGGCTACACCTTC.

The chain is built from TRBV7-8 and TRBJ1-1; maybe TRBD1 (5 bases). The CDR3 is made up of 18 amino acids. Looked up from germline, CDR1 is SGHVS and CDR2 is FQNEAQ. V was cut by 3 bases and J by 4 bases, with 24 bases left in between. Here the CDR3 reads CASSLAQSAGILRTEAFF. The CDR3 DNA is TGTGCCAGCAGCTTGGCTCAATCGGCAGGGATTCTACGCACTGAAGCTTTCTTT.

The V call is TRBV2, the J call TRBJ2-2; D possibly corresponds to TRBD1 (7 bases). The CDR3 extends over 14 amino acids. The V and J ends lost 8 bases and 1 base respectively, with 11 bases between them. The V gene's germline CDR1 is SNHLY and CDR2 FYNNEI. CDR3 region: CASGQEGNTGELFF. CDR3 bases: TGTGCCAGCGGACAGGAGGGGAACACCGGGGAGCTGTTTTTT.

The chain couples TRBV27 to TRBJ1-1; 8 nucleotides align to TRBD1. In germline, CDR1 is MNHEY, CDR2 SMNVEV (reference sequence). The CDR3 sequence is 13 residues long. The V gene end was trimmed by 6 bases and the J gene end by 3 bases; junction bases not matched to a gene: 3. The CDR3 DNA sequence: TGTGCCAGCAGCCAACAGGGGGACACTGAAGCTTTCTTT. This codes for CASSQQGDTEAFF.

DNA of the CDR3: TGTGCCAGCAGAACCTTCCGGGACCGAGTGTTCTCACCCCTCCACTTT. This encodes CASRTFRDRVFSPLHF. J is TRBJ1-6 and V is TRBV28; TRBD1 might be the D (5 bases). This CDR3 comprises 16 residues. CDR1 and CDR2 (germline): MDHEN, SYDVKM. The ends were cut back, 6 bases at V and 10 bases at J, with 22 bases in the middle.

This chain uses TRBV18 with TRBJ1-1, with 11 bases fitting TRBD1. The CDR3 runs 14 residues. V was pared by 6 bases and J by 5 bases, with 5 bases of the junction left unmatched. Per the germline V gene, CDR1 is KGHSH and CDR2 is LQKENI. CDR3 DNA sequence: TGTGCCAGCTCGTCCGGGACAGGGGGTACTGAAGCTTTCTTT. Translated, it gives CASSSGTGGTEAFF.

This chain connects TRBV7-2 to TRBJ2-6; tentatively, D is TRBD2 (6 bases). V lost 3 bases, J lost 1 base, and 7 bases lay in between. Per the germline V gene, CDR1 is SGHTA and CDR2 is FQGNSA. The CDR3 consists of 15 residues. This CDR3 reads CASSFAGSGANVLTF. The CDR3 nucleotides read TGTGCCAGCAGCTTTGCGGGGTCTGGGGCCAACGTCCTGACTTTC.

The V gene is TRBV4-3, the J gene TRBJ2-2; 8 bases line up with TRBD1. This CDR3 spans 16 amino acids. The ends lost 1 base at V and 5 bases at J; junction bases unmatched: 6. Germline V CDR1 and CDR2: LGHNA, YSLEER. CDR3 region: CASSQGRGPVTGELFF. DNA for the CDR3: TGCGCCAGCAGCCAAGGCAGGGGGCCGGTAACCGGGGAGCTGTTTTTT.

The chain employs TRBV6-1 and TRBJ2-1, with 11 bases aligning to TRBD1. This CDR3 is 14 amino acids long. Losses at the gene ends were 5 bases for V and 7 bases for J; bases not matched to a gene: 4. Germline V CDR1 and CDR2: MNHNS, SASEGT. The CDR3 is CASSRTGGGNEQFF. The CDR3 coding sequence is TGTGCCAGCAGTAGGACAGGGGGCGGGAATGAGCAGTTCTTC.

This sequence joins TRBV7-9 and TRBJ1-1, with D perhaps TRBD1 (5 bases). The CDR3 is 13 amino acids. V was pared by 2 bases and J by 1 base, with 5 bases between. The germline V gene encodes CDR1 SEHNR and CDR2 FQNEAQ (reference sequence). For the CDR3, the DNA is TGTGCCAGCAGCTTACAGGGGAACACTGAAGCTTTCTTT. Amino acid sequence: CASSLQGNTEAFF.